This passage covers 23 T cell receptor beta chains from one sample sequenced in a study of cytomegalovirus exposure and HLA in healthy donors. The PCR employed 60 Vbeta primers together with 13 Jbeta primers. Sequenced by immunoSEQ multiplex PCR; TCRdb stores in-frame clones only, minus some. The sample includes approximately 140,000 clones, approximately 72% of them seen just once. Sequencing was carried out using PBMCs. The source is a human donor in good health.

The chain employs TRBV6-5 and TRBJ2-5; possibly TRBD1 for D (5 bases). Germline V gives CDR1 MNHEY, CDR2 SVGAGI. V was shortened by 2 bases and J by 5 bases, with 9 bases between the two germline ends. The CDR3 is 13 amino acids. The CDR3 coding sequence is TGTGCCAGCAGTTACAATTCAGGGGAGACCCAGTACTTC. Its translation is CASSYNSGETQYF.

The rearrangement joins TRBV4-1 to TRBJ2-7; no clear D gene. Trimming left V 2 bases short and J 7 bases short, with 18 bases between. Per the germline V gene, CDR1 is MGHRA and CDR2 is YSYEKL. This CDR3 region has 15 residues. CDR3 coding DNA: TGCGCCAGCAGCCAACCGGGTATGATGGGTCGGGAGCAGTACTTC. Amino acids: CASSQPGMMGREQYF.

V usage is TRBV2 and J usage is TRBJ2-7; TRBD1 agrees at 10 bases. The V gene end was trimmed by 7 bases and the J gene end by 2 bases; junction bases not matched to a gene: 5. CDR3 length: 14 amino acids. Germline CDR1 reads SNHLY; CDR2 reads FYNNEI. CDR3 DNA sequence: TGTGCCAGCAACCCGGGACAGGGGCCCTACGAGCAGTACTTC. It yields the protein CASNPGQGPYEQYF. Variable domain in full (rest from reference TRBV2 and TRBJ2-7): EPEVTQTPSHQVTQMGQEVILRCVPISNHLYFYWYRQILGQKVEFLVSFYNNEISEKSEIFDDQFSVERPDGSNFTLKIRSTKLEDSAMYFCASNPGQGPYEQYFGPGTRLTVT.

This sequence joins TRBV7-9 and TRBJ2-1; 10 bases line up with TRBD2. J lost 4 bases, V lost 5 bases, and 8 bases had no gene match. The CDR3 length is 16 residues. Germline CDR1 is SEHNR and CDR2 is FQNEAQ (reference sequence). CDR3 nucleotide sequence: TGTGCCAGCAGCACCACTAGCGGGATACGATACAATGAGCAGTTCTTC. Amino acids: CASSTTSGIRYNEQFF.

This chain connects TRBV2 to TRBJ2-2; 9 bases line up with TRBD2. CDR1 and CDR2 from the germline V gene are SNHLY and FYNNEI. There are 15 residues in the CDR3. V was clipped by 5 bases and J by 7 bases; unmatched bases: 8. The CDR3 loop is CASSIRLAGFGELFF. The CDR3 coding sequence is TGTGCCAGCAGTATACGGCTAGCGGGGTTCGGGGAGCTGTTTTTT.

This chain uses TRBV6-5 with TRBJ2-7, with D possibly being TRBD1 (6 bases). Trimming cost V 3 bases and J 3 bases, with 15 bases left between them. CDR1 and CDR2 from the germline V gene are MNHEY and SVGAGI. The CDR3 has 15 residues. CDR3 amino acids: CASSYKAGDFYEQYF. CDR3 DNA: TGTGCCAGCAGTTATAAGGCAGGGGATTTCTACGAGCAGTACTTC.

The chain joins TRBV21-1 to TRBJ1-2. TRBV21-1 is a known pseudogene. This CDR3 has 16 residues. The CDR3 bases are TGTGCCAGCAGCAAAAGGGAGGGCCCGATCCCAAATGGCTACACCTTC. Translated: CASSKREGPIPNGYTF.

CDR3 DNA sequence: TGCGCCAGCAGCTCCGGACTAGCGGGGGGGCGGGAGACCCAGTACTTC. It specifies CASSSGLAGGRETQYF. The J gene is TRBJ2-5, the V gene TRBV5-1; TRBD2 agrees at 15 bases. The CDR3 is 16 residues long. In germline, CDR1 is SGHRS, CDR2 YFSETQ. Trimming cost V 3 bases and J 5 bases; bases outside gene matches: 5.

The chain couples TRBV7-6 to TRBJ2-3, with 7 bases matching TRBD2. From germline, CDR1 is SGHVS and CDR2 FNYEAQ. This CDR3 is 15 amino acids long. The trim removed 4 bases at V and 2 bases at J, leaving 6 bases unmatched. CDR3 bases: TGTGCCAGCAGCTCGGTGGCGGGGGACACAGATACGCAGTATTTT. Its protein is CASSSVAGDTDTQYF.

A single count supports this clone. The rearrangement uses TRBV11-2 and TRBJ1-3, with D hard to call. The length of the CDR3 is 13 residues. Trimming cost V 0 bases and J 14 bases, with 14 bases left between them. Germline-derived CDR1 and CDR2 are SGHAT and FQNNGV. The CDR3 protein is CASSLEAPQAVYF. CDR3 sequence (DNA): TGTGCCAGCAGCTTAGAGGCTCCCCAGGCAGTATATTTT.

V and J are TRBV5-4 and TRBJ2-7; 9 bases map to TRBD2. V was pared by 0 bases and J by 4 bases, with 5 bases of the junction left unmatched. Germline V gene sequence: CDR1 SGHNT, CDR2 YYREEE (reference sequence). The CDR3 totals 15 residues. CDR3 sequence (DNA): TGTGCCAGCAGCTTGGATCCTAGCGGGGTTTACGAGCAGTACTTC. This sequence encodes CASSLDPSGVYEQYF.

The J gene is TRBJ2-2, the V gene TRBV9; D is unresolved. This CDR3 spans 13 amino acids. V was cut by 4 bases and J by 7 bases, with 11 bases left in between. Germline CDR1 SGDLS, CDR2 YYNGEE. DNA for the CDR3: TGTGCCAGCAGCCGCGACACTCTCGGGGAGCTGTTTTTT. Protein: CASSRDTLGELFF.

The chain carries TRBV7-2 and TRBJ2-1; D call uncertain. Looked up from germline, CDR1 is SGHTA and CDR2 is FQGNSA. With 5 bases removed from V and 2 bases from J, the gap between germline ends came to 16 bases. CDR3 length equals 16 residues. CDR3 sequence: CASSLLGSPTYNEQFF. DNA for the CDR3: TGTGCCAGCAGCCTCCTGGGCAGCCCAACCTACAATGAGCAGTTCTTC.

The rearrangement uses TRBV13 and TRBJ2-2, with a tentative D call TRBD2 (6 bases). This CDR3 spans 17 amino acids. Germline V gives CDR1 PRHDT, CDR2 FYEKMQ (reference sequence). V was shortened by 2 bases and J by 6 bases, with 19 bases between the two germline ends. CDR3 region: CASSLFHGGNRAGELFF. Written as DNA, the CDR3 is TGTGCCAGCAGCTTATTCCATGGGGGGAATCGGGCCGGGGAGCTGTTTTTT.

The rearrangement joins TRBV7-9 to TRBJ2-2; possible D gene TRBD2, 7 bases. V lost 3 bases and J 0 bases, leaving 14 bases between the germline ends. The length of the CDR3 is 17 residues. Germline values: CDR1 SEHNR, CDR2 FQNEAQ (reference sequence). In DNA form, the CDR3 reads TGTGCCAGCAGCTTCAGGTCGGGGGGCGCGAACACCGGGGAGCTGTTTTTT. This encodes CASSFRSGGANTGELFF.

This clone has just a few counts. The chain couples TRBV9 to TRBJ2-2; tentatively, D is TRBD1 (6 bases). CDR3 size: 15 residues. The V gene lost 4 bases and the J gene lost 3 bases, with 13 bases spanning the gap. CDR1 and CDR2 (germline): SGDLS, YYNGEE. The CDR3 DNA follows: TGTGCCAGCAGCTCCGTAGGGGGACACACCGGGGAGCTGTTTTTT. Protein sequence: CASSSVGGHTGELFF.

The CDR3 spells CASSRQITDTQYF. For the CDR3, the DNA is TGTGCCAGCAGTAGACAAATCACAGATACGCAGTATTTT. This sequence joins TRBV7-2 and TRBJ2-3; no definite D call. V gave up 6 bases and J gave up 2 bases, with 9 bases separating them. The CDR3 loop spans 13 amino acids. Germline loops: CDR1 SGHTA, CDR2 FQGNSA.

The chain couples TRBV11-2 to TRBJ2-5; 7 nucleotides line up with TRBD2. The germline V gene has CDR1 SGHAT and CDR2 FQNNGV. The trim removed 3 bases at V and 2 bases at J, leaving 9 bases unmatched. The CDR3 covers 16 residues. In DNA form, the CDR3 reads TGTGCCAGCAGCTTTTTTGCGGGAGAAATACAAGAGACCCAGTACTTC. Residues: CASSFFAGEIQETQYF. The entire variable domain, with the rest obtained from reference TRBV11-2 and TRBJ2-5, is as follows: EAGVAQSPRYKIIEKRQSVAFWCNPISGHATLYWYQQILGQGPKLLIQFQNNGVVDDSQLPKDRFSAERLKGVDSTLKIQPAKLEDSAVYLCASSFFAGEIQETQYFGPGTRLLVL.

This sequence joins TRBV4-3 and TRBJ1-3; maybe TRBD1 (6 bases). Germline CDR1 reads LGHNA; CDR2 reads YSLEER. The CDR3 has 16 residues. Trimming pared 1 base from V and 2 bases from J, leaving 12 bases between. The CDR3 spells CASSQATGRTGNTIYF. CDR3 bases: TGCGCCAGCAGCCAAGCGACAGGACGGACTGGAAACACCATATATTTT.

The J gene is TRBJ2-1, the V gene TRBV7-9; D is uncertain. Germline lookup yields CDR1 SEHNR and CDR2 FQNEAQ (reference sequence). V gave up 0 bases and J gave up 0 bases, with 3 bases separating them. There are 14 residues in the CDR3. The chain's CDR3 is CASSLASSYNEQFF. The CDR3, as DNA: TGTGCCAGCAGCTTAGCCAGCTCCTACAATGAGCAGTTCTTC. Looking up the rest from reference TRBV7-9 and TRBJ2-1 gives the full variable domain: DTGVSQNPRHKITKRGQNVTFRCDPISEHNRLYWYRQTLGQGPEFLTYFQNEAQLEKSRLLSDRFSAERPKGSFSTLEIQRTEQGDSAMYLCASSLASSYNEQFFGPGTRLTVL.

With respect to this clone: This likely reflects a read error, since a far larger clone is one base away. In DNA form, the CDR3 reads TGTGCCAGCAGCGTTGGGGCCCCCAATGAAAAACTGTTTTTT. Translating gives CASSVGAPNEKLFF. The chain uses TRBV9 and TRBJ1-4, with a weak D call TRBD1 (5 bases). The CDR3 loop spans 14 amino acids. Germline V gene lookup returns CDR1 SGDLS and CDR2 YYNGEE. The V end lost 2 bases, the J end lost 5 bases, and 10 bases lay between the germline ends.

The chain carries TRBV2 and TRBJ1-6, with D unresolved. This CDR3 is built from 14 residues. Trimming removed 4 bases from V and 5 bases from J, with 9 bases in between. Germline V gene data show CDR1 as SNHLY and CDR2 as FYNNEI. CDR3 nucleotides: TGTGCCAGCAGTGCGGGGAGCAATAATTCACCCCTCCACTTT. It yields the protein CASSAGSNNSPLHF.

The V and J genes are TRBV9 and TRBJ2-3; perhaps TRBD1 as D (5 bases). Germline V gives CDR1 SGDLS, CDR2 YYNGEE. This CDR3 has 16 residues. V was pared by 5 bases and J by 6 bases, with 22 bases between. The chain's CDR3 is CASRAGPGEQVDTQYF. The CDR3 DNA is TGTGCCAGCAGAGCCGGACCTGGCGAACAGGTCGATACGCAGTATTTT.